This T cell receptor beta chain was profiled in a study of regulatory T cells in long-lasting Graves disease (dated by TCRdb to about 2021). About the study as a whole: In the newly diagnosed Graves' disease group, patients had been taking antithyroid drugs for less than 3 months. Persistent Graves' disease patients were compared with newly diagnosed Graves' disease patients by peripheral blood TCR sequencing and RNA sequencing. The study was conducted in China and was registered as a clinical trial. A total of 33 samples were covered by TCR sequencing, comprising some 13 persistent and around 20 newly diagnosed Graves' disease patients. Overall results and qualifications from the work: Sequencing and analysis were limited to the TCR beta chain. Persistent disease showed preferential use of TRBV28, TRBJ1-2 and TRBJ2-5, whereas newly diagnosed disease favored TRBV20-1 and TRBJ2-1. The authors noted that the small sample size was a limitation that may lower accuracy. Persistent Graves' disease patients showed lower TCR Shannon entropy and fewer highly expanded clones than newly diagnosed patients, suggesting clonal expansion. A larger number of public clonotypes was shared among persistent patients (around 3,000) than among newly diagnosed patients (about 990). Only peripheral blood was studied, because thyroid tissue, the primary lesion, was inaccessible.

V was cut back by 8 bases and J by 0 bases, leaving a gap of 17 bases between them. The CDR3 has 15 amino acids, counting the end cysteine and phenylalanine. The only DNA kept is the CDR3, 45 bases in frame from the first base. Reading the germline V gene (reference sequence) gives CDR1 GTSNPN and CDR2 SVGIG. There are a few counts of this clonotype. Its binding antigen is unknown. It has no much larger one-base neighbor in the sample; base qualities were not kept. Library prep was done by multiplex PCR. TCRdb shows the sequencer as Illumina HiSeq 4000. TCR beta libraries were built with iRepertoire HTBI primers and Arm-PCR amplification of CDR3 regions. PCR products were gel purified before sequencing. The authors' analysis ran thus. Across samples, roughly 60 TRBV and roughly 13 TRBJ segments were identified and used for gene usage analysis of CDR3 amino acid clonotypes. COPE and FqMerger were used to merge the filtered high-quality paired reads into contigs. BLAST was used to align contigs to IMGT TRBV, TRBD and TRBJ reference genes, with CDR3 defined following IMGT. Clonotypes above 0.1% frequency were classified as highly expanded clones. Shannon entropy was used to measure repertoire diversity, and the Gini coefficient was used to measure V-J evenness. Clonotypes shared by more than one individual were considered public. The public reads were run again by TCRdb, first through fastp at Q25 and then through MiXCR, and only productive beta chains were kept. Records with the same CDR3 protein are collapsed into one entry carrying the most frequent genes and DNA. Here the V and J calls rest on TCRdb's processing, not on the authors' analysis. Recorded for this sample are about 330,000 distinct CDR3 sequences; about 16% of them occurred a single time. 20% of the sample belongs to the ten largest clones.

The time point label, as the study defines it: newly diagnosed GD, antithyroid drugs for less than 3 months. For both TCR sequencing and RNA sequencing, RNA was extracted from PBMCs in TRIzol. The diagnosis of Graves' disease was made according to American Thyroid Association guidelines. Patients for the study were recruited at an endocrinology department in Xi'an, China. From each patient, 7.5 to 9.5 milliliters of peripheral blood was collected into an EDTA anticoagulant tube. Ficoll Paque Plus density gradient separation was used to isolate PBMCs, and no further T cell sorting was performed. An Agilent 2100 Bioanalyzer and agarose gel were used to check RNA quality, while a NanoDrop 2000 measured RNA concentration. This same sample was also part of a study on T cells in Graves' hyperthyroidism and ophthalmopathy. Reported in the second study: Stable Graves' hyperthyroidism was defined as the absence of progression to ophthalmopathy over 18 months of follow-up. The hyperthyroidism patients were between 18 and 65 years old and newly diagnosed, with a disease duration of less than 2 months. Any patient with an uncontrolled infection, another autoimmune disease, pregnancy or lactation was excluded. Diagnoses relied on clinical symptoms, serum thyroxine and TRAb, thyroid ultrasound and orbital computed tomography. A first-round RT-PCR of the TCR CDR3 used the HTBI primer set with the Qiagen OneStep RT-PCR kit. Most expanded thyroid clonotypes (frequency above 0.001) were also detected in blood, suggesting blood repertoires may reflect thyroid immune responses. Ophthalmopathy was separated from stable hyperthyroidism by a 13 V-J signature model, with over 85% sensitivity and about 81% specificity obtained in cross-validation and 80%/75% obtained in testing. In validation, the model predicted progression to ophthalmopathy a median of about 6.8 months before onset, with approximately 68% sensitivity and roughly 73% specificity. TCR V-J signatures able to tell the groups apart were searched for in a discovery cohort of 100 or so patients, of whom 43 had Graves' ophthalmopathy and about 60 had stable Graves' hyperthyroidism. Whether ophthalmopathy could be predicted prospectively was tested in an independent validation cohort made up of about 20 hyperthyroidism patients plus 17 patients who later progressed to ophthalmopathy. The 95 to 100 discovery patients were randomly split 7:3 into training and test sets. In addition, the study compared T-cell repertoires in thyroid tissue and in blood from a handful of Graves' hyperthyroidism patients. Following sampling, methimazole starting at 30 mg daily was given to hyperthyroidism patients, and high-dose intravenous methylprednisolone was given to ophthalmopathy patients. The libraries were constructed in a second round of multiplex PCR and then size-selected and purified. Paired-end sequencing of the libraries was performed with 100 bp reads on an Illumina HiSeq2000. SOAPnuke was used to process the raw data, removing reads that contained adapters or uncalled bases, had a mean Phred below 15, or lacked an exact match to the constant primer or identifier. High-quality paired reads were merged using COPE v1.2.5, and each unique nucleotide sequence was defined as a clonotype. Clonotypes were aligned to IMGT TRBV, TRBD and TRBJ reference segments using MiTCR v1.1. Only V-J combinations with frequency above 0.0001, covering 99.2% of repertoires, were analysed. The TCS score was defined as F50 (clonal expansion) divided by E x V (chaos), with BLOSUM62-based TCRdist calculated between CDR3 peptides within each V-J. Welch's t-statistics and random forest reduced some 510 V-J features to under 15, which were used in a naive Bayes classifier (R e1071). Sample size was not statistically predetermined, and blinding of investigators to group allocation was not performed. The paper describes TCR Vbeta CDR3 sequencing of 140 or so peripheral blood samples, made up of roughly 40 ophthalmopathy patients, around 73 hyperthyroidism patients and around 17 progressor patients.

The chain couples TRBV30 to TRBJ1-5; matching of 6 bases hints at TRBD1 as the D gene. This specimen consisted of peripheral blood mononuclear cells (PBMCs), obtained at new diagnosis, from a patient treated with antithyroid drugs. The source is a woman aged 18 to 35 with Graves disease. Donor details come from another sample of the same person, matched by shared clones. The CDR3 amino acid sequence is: CARNRDIYSNQPQHF. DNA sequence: TGTGCCAGGAACCGGGACATCTATAGCAATCAGCCCCAGCATTTT. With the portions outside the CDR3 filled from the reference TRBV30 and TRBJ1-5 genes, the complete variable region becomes SQTIHQWPATLVQPVGSPLSLECTVEGTSNPNLYWYRQAAGRGLQLLFYSVGIGQISSEVPQNLSASRPQDRQFILSSKKLLLSDSGFYLCARNRDIYSNQPQHFGDGTRLSIL.